Each of the 2 T cell receptor beta chains below was sequenced from the same sample in a study of shared clonotypes between healthy human individuals. Sequenced by immunoSEQ multiplex PCR; TCRdb stores in-frame clones only, minus some. This table holds roughly 1,100,000 clones, roughly 75% found once. Sequencing was performed on memory CD4+ T cells sorted from blood. Subset meaning: CD45RA-negative fraction. The source is a man younger than 30 in good health.

The chain has TRBV2 and TRBJ1-5, with TRBD1 as a possible D gene (5 bases). The germline V and J ends were trimmed by 4 bases and 1 base, with 11 bases remaining between them. Germline V CDR1 and CDR2: SNHLY, FYNNEI. The CDR3 runs 15 residues. CDR3 residues: CASSGGERSNQPQHF. In nucleotides, the CDR3 is TGTGCCAGCAGTGGGGGGGAGAGAAGCAATCAGCCCCAGCATTTT.

This chain links TRBV6-5 with TRBJ1-2; TRBD1 matches 12 bases. The length of the CDR3 is 14 residues. Germline V gene lookup returns CDR1 MNHEY and CDR2 SVGAGI. V shed 5 bases and J 6 bases; nucleotides not matched to a gene: 4. The CDR3 nucleotides read TGTGCCAGCAGTCGGGGACAGGGGGCTCATGGCTACACCTTC. Translating gives CASSRGQGAHGYTF.